This T cell receptor beta chain was recorded in a study of blood T cells in healthy people across ages. Findings and limits, study-wide: One million T cells yielded diversity estimates that were considered underestimates.

V lost 6 bases, J lost 5 bases, and 8 bases lay in between. This CDR3 is 12 amino acids long. The second PCR ran roughly 6 to 11 cycles with a sample-barcoded 5' primer and J-beta primers. A tag from a template-switch adaptor with 12 random nucleotides marked each cDNA molecule. Every sample produced at least 2.5 million CDR3-containing paired-end reads. Via MiXCR, TCRdb re-called the 5' RACE reads, giving one row per CDR3 protein. This repertoire shows around 280,000 distinct CDR3 sequences, 25% to 30% found once; its top ten account for over 25%. Donors were healthy Caucasian individuals from Russia aged about 6 to 100. With respect to this clonotype: No antigen is known for it.

The rearrangement uses TRBV12-3 or TRBV12-4 and TRBJ2-1, with D unresolved. Source material: blood. The sequence was obtained from a woman in her seventies in good health. The CDR3: CASSAVDNEQFF. The DNA of the CDR3 is TGTGCCAGCAGCGCAGTCGACAATGAGCAGTTCTTC.